The 30 T cell receptor beta chains below come from one sample, sequenced in a study of blood T cell repertoires in COVID-19. This table comes from immunoSEQ multiplex PCR, and its TCRdb copy is limited to in-frame clones, with some not included. The sample has some 46,000 clones, roughly 82% seen once; the top ten hold 23%. Sequenced sample: peripheral blood. Source of these receptors: a woman aged 55-70 years with acute or convalescent COVID-19.

The V call is TRBV9, the J call TRBJ2-2; 8 bases line up with TRBD1. J gave up 1 base and V 5 bases, and 7 bases lay outside the gene matches. Germline V gives CDR1 SGDLS, CDR2 YYNGEE. The CDR3 loop spans 16 amino acids. CDR3 region: CASRDRDPGNTGELFF. In DNA, the CDR3 is TGTGCCAGCAGGGACAGGGACCCAGGGAACACCGGGGAGCTGTTTTTT.

The J gene is TRBJ1-1, the V gene TRBV7-2, with D hard to call. Trimming shortened V by 1 base and J by 1 base, and 7 bases separated the two germline ends. The CDR3 is 14 amino acids. The germline CDR1 and CDR2 sequences are SGHTA and FQGNSA. The CDR3 sequence: CASSLVGRNTEAFF. For the CDR3, the DNA is TGTGCCAGCAGCTTAGTCGGGAGGAACACTGAAGCTTTCTTT.

V and J are TRBV5-4 and TRBJ2-1, with 10 bases matching TRBD2. The germline gives CDR1 SGHNT, CDR2 YYREEE (reference sequence). The CDR3 length is 18 residues. After removal of 6 bases from V and 7 bases from J, the junction contained 19 bases not matched to a gene. The CDR3 is CASNNRERGGLGYNEQFF. For the CDR3, the DNA is TGTGCCAGCAACAATAGGGAGCGGGGGGGCCTAGGTTATAATGAGCAGTTCTTC.

The chain is built from TRBV29-1 and TRBJ2-5; 8 bases align to TRBD1. This CDR3 is 15 amino acids long. Germline V lookup: CDR1 SQVTM, CDR2 ANQGSEA. DNA for the CDR3: TGCACCTTTACGAGAGGACAGGGTATTATGAAGACCCAGTACTTC. Translating it yields CTFTRGQGIMKTQYF.

The V and J genes are TRBV5-1 and TRBJ2-1; 13 nucleotides align to TRBD2. Trimming removed 4 bases from V and 0 bases from J; junction bases left unmatched: 10. CDR1 SGHRS and CDR2 YFSETQ come from the germline V gene. The CDR3 runs 19 residues. CDR3 protein: CASSRPRLAGGFSYNEQFF. The CDR3, as DNA: TGCGCCAGCAGCCGCCCGAGACTAGCGGGGGGTTTCTCCTACAATGAGCAGTTCTTC. Full variable domain (missing parts from reference TRBV5-1 and TRBJ2-1): KAGVTQTPRYLIKTRGQQVTLSCSPISGHRSVSWYQQTPGQGLQFLFEYFSETQRNKGNFPGRFSGRQFSNSRSEMNVSTLELGDSALYLCASSRPRLAGGFSYNEQFFGPGTRLTVL.

This rearrangement joins TRBV10-1 to TRBJ1-6; 10 bases line up with TRBD1. Germline assignment: CDR1 WNHNN and CDR2 SYGVQD (reference sequence). The length of the CDR3 is 14 residues. The V and J ends lost 2 bases and 10 bases, in that order; junction bases with no gene match: 2. The CDR3 coding sequence is TGCGCCAGCAGTGAGGACAGGGGGCACTCACCCCTCCACTTT. It yields the protein CASSEDRGHSPLHF.

The gene calls are TRBV6-5 and TRBJ1-4; D remains unclear. CDR3 length: 14 amino acids. V was pared by 6 bases and J by 7 bases, with 15 bases between. Germline V gene lookup returns CDR1 MNHEY and CDR2 SVGAGI. The CDR3 here is CASRDAGLGEKLFF. The CDR3, as DNA: TGTGCCAGCAGGGATGCGGGTTTGGGTGAAAAACTGTTTTTT.

The gene calls are TRBV5-1 and TRBJ2-7; 9 bases are shared with TRBD1. The CDR3 contains 14 residues. V shed 4 bases, J shed 1 base, and the junction held 3 bases outside the gene matches. Germline values: CDR1 SGHRS, CDR2 YFSETQ. CDR3 sequence: CASSVGQGSYEQYF. Here the CDR3 DNA reads TGCGCCAGCAGCGTGGGACAGGGATCCTACGAGCAGTACTTC.

This chain links TRBV6-6 with TRBJ2-2; no definite D call. The ends were cut back, 0 bases at V and 4 bases at J, with 6 bases in the middle. The germline V gene encodes CDR1 MNHNY and CDR2 SVGAGI (reference sequence). CDR3 length equals 14 residues. DNA of the CDR3: TGTGCCAGCAGTTACTCTCCAGTCACCGGGGAGCTGTTTTTT. It translates to CASSYSPVTGELFF.

V usage is TRBV15 and J usage is TRBJ1-6; a weak D match, TRBD1 (6 bases). The CDR3 length is 16 residues. Trimming removed 7 bases from V and 8 bases from J, with 21 bases in between. From germline, CDR1 is LNHNV and CDR2 YYDKDF (reference sequence). The CDR3 loop is CATTELGRGSDSPLHF. The CDR3 DNA is TGTGCCACCACCGAGTTGGGCAGGGGAAGTGATTCACCCCTCCACTTT.

The chain recombines TRBV7-9 with TRBJ2-7; perhaps TRBD1 as D (6 bases). The germline gives CDR1 SEHNR, CDR2 FQNEAQ (reference sequence). V gave up 5 bases and J gave up 3 bases, with 17 bases separating them. This CDR3 has 15 residues. CDR3 DNA: TGTGCCAGCAGCCAGTTCACGGGACAACTCTACGAGCAGTACTTC. Translation gives CASSQFTGQLYEQYF.

The table lists this clone with a few counts. CDR3 in DNA: TGCGCCAGCAGCTTGTCGTCAGGGAAATCTAATTCACCCCTCCACTTT. It translates to CASSLSSGKSNSPLHF. The chain uses TRBV5-1 and TRBJ1-6, with D possibly being TRBD1 (5 bases). The germline V gene encodes CDR1 SGHRS and CDR2 YFSETQ. Trimming removed 1 base from V and 6 bases from J, with 14 bases in between. CDR3 size: 16 residues. Supplemented by reference TRBV5-1 and TRBJ1-6, the full variable domain reads KAGVTQTPRYLIKTRGQQVTLSCSPISGHRSVSWYQQTPGQGLQFLFEYFSETQRNKGNFPGRFSGRQFSNSRSEMNVSTLELGDSALYLCASSLSSGKSNSPLHFGNGTRLTVT.

The table lists this clone with a few counts. The chain employs TRBV19 and TRBJ1-6, with D possibly matching TRBD1 (6 bases). The CDR3 length is 13 residues. Between the trimmed V and J ends, which lost 7 bases and 7 bases, there was a span of 11 bases. Germline CDR1 is LNHDA and CDR2 is SQIVND (reference sequence). As DNA, the CDR3 is TGTGCCAGTACAGGGGAAGGCAATTCACCCCTCCACTTT. Its protein is CASTGEGNSPLHF.

The chain recombines TRBV19 with TRBJ1-2, with 8 bases lining up with TRBD1. This CDR3 contains 16 residues. The V gene's germline CDR1 is LNHDA and CDR2 SQIVND (reference sequence). V shed 5 bases, J shed 6 bases, and the junction held 14 bases outside the gene matches. DNA for the CDR3: TGTGCCAGTAGTCCCTGGACAGGGCGGTCCCTTCATGGCTACACCTTC. Translating it yields CASSPWTGRSLHGYTF.

The gene calls are TRBV5-1 and TRBJ1-2; TRBD1 matches at 10 bases. The ends lost 0 bases at V and 4 bases at J; junction bases unmatched: 3. The CDR3 contains 15 residues. CDR1 is SGHRS and CDR2 is YFSETQ in the germline V gene. The DNA of the CDR3 is TGCGCCAGCAGCTTGGGGGGACAGGGGACCTATGGCTACACCTTC. Its translation: CASSLGGQGTYGYTF.

This clone was found once. The chain links TRBV24-1 to TRBJ1-3; D gene unclear. V was pared by 4 bases and J by 2 bases, with 8 bases between. The CDR3 length is 14 residues. CDR1 is KGHDR and CDR2 is SFDVKD in the germline V gene. The CDR3 sequence is CATSESGTGNTIYF. The CDR3 DNA follows: TGTGCCACCAGTGAGTCGGGGACTGGAAACACCATATATTTT.

The gene calls are TRBV4-2 and TRBJ1-2, with D possibly matching TRBD1 (5 bases). The germline V gene encodes CDR1 LGHNA and CDR2 YNFKEQ. This CDR3 is built from 13 residues. Trimming removed 3 bases at V and 8 bases at J, with 13 bases between. In DNA form, the CDR3 reads TGTGCCAGCAGCCAGGGGCCGTCGGAGGGCTACACCTTC. Its protein product is CASSQGPSEGYTF.

The chain has TRBV12-3 or TRBV12-4 and TRBJ1-1; D remains ambiguous. The CDR3 loop spans 13 amino acids. V lost 3 bases and J lost 5, with 10 bases in between. The CDR3: CASSFGLETEAFF. In DNA, the CDR3 is TGTGCCAGCAGTTTCGGTTTGGAGACTGAAGCTTTCTTT.

The J gene is TRBJ2-5, the V gene TRBV23-1; 8 bases match TRBD1. TRBV23-1 is an ORF, and what it does is uncertain. With 6 bases clipped from V and 1 base from J, the junction kept 7 bases outside the gene matches. The length of the CDR3 is 15 residues. CDR3 in amino acids: CASRKPQGAQETQYF. The CDR3 nucleotides read TGCGCCAGCAGAAAACCTCAGGGGGCCCAAGAGACCCAGTACTTC.

V gene TRBV5-6 combines with J gene TRBJ2-7, with D tentatively TRBD2 (5 bases). Germline V lookup: CDR1 SGHDT, CDR2 YYEEEE. This CDR3 is built from 12 residues. Trimming removed 2 bases from V and 7 bases from J, with 10 bases in between. CDR3 coding DNA: TGTGCCAGCAGCTTAGAGGGTTTTGAGCAGTACTTC. Its protein is CASSLEGFEQYF.

The rearrangement links TRBV6-2 or TRBV6-3 to TRBJ2-6; 8 bases align to TRBD1. The V segment lost 6 bases and the J segment 3 bases; nucleotides outside the gene matches: 4. Germline V CDR1 and CDR2: MNHEY, SVGEGT. This CDR3 region has 15 residues. CDR3 sequence reads: CASSPGGYGANVLTF. Written as DNA, the CDR3 is TGTGCCAGCAGCCCAGGGGGCTATGGGGCCAACGTCCTGACTTTC.

This clone was observed once. V is TRBV24-1 and J is TRBJ2-1, with a tentative D call TRBD1 (6 bases). Germline V lookup: CDR1 KGHDR, CDR2 SFDVKD. The CDR3 spans 14 residues. V was trimmed by 5 bases and J by 4 bases, leaving 11 bases between them. The DNA of the CDR3 is TGTGCCACCAGTGCAGGGGCAAGATACAATGAGCAGTTCTTC. It translates to CATSAGARYNEQFF.

The gene calls are TRBV4-1 and TRBJ1-1; D is perhaps TRBD1 (5 bases). Between the trimmed V and J ends, which lost 4 bases and 0 bases, there was a span of 6 bases. The germline gives CDR1 MGHRA, CDR2 YSYEKL. This CDR3 comprises 13 residues. The CDR3 spells CASSLTVNTEAFF. Written as DNA, the CDR3 is TGCGCCAGCAGCCTGACAGTGAACACTGAAGCTTTCTTT.

V is TRBV2 and J is TRBJ1-2, with 7 positions matching TRBD1. V dropped 6 bases and J dropped 4; count of bases not matched to a gene: 8. This CDR3 region has 14 residues. The V gene's germline CDR1 is SNHLY and CDR2 FYNNEI. Here the CDR3 reads CASREQGKAYGYTF. The CDR3 DNA sequence: TGTGCCAGCAGGGAACAGGGGAAGGCCTATGGCTACACCTTC.

The V call is TRBV24-1, the J call TRBJ1-2, with a weak D call TRBD1 (5 bases). Germline V lookup: CDR1 KGHDR, CDR2 SFDVKD. The CDR3 spans 13 residues. V was clipped by 9 bases and J by 2 bases, with 12 bases between them. The CDR3 here is CATQGGPNYGYTF. DNA for the CDR3: TGTGCCACCCAGGGAGGTCCCAACTATGGCTACACCTTC.

This clone was found once. V usage is TRBV10-2 and J usage is TRBJ2-4; D is perhaps TRBD1 (5 bases). V was trimmed by 5 bases and J by 3 bases, leaving 14 bases between them. CDR3 size: 15 residues. The germline V gene encodes CDR1 WSHSY and CDR2 SAAADI. CDR3: CASSPREFGKNIQYF. The CDR3 region has the DNA TGCGCCAGCAGTCCCAGGGAATTTGGCAAAAACATTCAGTACTTC.

This clone was seen only a few times. The chain uses TRBV5-1 and TRBJ1-1; 9 nucleotides line up with TRBD1. V trimming: 3 bases; J trimming: 0 bases; junction bases outside the gene matches: 9. This CDR3 comprises 17 residues. In germline, CDR1 is SGHRS, CDR2 YFSETQ. The CDR3 protein is CASSSGQGLKLNTEAFF. The CDR3 DNA is TGCGCCAGCAGCTCGGGACAGGGATTGAAACTGAACACTGAAGCTTTCTTT.

The chain employs TRBV9 and TRBJ1-1; TRBD1 is a possible D gene (5 bases). The germline V gene has CDR1 SGDLS and CDR2 YYNGEE. Trimming pared 4 bases from V and 4 bases from J, leaving 20 bases between. The CDR3 is 16 amino acids. The CDR3 region has the DNA TGTGCCAGCAGCCTTGGGGGGGGAGCCTCTGCCACTGAAGCTTTCTTT. This encodes CASSLGGGASATEAFF.

This rearrangement joins TRBV2 to TRBJ2-5; TRBD2 might be the D (5 bases). The CDR3 extends over 13 amino acids. The V gene's germline CDR1 is SNHLY and CDR2 FYNNEI. Deletions cut 6 bases from V and 2 bases from J, with 10 bases between. This CDR3 is CASRGANQETQYF. Written as DNA, the CDR3 is TGTGCCAGCAGGGGAGCGAATCAAGAGACCCAGTACTTC.

J is TRBJ2-6 and V is TRBV6-6; 13 positions match TRBD2. CDR3 length: 17 residues. Germline CDR1 reads MNHNY; CDR2 reads SVGAGI (reference sequence). Trimming removed 5 bases from V and 4 bases from J; junction bases left unmatched: 5. CDR3 nucleotides: TGTGCCAGCAGTCCCGGGACTAGCGGGGCAGGGGCCAACGTCCTGACTTTC. It yields the protein CASSPGTSGAGANVLTF.